These 27 T cell receptor beta chains originate from one sample sequenced in a study of blood T cells in healthy people across ages. Primers used in a second PCR of roughly 6 to 11 cycles were a sample-barcoded 5' primer and a J-beta primer mix. TCRdb reprocessed the 5' RACE reads with MiXCR, giving one entry per CDR3 protein. The table has around 580,000 distinct CDR3 sequences, 40% to 50% seen once. The material sequenced was blood. These receptors all come from an elderly man in good health.

This clonotype was picked up many times. The chain recombines TRBV6-6 with TRBJ2-1; D is possibly TRBD2 (5 bases). V shed 6 bases and J shed 12 bases, with 15 bases lying between them. CDR3 length equals 12 residues. CDR1 is MNHNY, CDR2 SVGAGI, per germline (reference sequence). CDR3 region: CASSLIRERQFF. The CDR3 region has the DNA TGTGCCAGCAGCCTTATCCGGGAAAGGCAGTTCTTC.

The chain employs TRBV3-1 and TRBJ2-2; D remains unclear. With 4 bases removed from V and 5 bases from J, the gap between germline ends came to 11 bases. CDR1 is LGHDT and CDR2 is YNNKEL in the germline V gene (reference sequence). The CDR3 covers 14 residues. The CDR3 sequence is CASSRETRTGELFF. CDR3 nucleotide sequence: TGTGCCAGCAGCCGAGAGACAAGAACCGGGGAGCTGTTTTTT.

This clonotype showed up just a few times. A clone one base away is much larger, so this may be a read error. J is TRBJ2-7 and V is TRBV6-5, with TRBD1 matching 10 bases. Germline trimming cut 6 bases from V and 2 bases from J; bases unmatched to any gene: 13. In germline, CDR1 is MNHEY, CDR2 SVGAGI. This CDR3 comprises 17 residues. In nucleotides, the CDR3 is TGTGCCAGCAGCTACGGTGCCGTTGGACAGGGGGCCTACGAGCAGTACTTC. Translated, it gives CASSYGAVGQGAYEQYF.

This clonotype was found a few times. The rearrangement links TRBV20-1 to TRBJ2-2; 10 bases line up with TRBD2. The CDR3 extends over 17 amino acids. Germline lookup yields CDR1 DFQATT and CDR2 SNEGSKA (reference sequence). Trimming at V came to 0 bases and at J to 3 bases, leaving 7 bases not matched to a gene. CDR3 sequence (DNA): TGCAGTGCTAGAGATCCAAGGACTAGCGGAGACACCGGGGAGCTGTTTTTT. Translating gives CSARDPRTSGDTGELFF.

This clonotype has just one count. It may be a read error: a sequence one base away is much more abundant. The chain combines TRBV27 with TRBJ2-1; TRBD1 aligns across 7 bases. CDR1 and CDR2 from the germline V gene are MNHEY and SMNVEV (reference sequence). Unmatched junction bases numbered 12, after V lost 3 bases and J lost 10 bases. There are 15 residues in the CDR3. CDR3 nucleotides: TGTGCCAGCAGTTTTCGTGAGACAGGGACCTACGAGCAGTTCTTC. Translated, it gives CASSFRETGTYEQFF.

In this sample, this clonotype turned up a few times. The rearrangement uses TRBV7-9 and TRBJ2-5; no clear D gene. Trimming took off 4 bases at V and 5 bases at J, with 11 bases between the two ends. CDR1 is SEHNR and CDR2 is FQNEAQ in the germline V gene (reference sequence). The CDR3 has 13 amino acids. The CDR3 spells CASSSGVWETQYF. The DNA of the CDR3 is TGTGCCAGCAGCTCGGGTGTTTGGGAGACCCAGTACTTC.

The chain carries TRBV7-2 and TRBJ1-6; a weak D match, TRBD1 (6 bases). Germline-derived CDR1 and CDR2 are SGHTA and FQGNSA. The V end lost 10 bases, the J end lost 5 bases, and 9 bases lay between the germline ends. The CDR3 is 12 residues long. This chain's CDR3 is CATSGDNSPLHF. CDR3 nucleotides: TGTGCCACCTCAGGGGATAATTCACCCCTCCACTTT.

In its sample, this clonotype was seen a few times. A read error may explain this, as a much larger clone is one base away. The rearrangement joins TRBV6-1 to TRBJ2-1; 9 nucleotides match TRBD2. Unmatched junction bases numbered 19, after V lost 6 bases and J lost 1 base. The germline gives CDR1 MNHNS, CDR2 SASEGT. The CDR3 is 20 residues long. This CDR3 is CASSPRSSGILRKSYNEQFF. CDR3 in DNA: TGTGCCAGCAGCCCTAGATCTAGCGGGATTCTTCGGAAATCCTACAATGAGCAGTTCTTC.

This clonotype was counted a few times. The V and J genes are TRBV6-6 and TRBJ2-3; TRBD2 matches 10 bases. This CDR3 spans 16 amino acids. J lost 1 base, V lost 1 base, and 2 bases had no gene match. Germline loops: CDR1 MNHNY, CDR2 SVGAGI (reference sequence). The CDR3 DNA is TGTGCCAGCAGTTACTTTACTAGCGGGGGCACAGATACGCAGTATTTT. Translation: CASSYFTSGGTDTQYF.

This chain joins TRBV7-9 and TRBJ2-2; 9 positions agree with TRBD1. Germline V gene sequence: CDR1 SEHNR, CDR2 FQNEAQ (reference sequence). With V trimmed by 5 bases and J by 7 bases, 5 bases remained unmatched. The CDR3 has 14 amino acids. The CDR3 DNA follows: TGTGCCAGCAGCCCGGGACAGGGACACGGGGAGCTGTTTTTT. This translates into CASSPGQGHGELFF.

The chain recombines TRBV3-1 with TRBJ2-5; no firm D call. The J call may be faulty, since TRBJ2-7 better matches the DNA end. The CDR3 length is 15 residues. Germline lookup yields CDR1 LGHDT and CDR2 YNNKEL (reference sequence). In DNA, the CDR3 is TGTGCCAGCAGCCAAGACAGGTCCGGCATCTACGAGCAGTACTTC. Its translation: CASSQDRSGIYEQYF.

A note on this clonotype: Possible read error: a much larger clone is one base away. This chain joins TRBV5-1 and TRBJ1-2; 7 positions agree with TRBD1. Germline V gene sequence: CDR1 SGHRS, CDR2 YFSETQ. The CDR3 has 14 residues. CDR3 sequence reads: CAGSSTGSGYGYTF. The CDR3 nucleotides read TGCGCCGGCAGCTCGACAGGGTCCGGCTATGGCTACACCTTC.

This clonotype was recorded a few times. This chain links TRBV27 with TRBJ2-3; 7 bases are a match to TRBD1. The V segment lost 2 bases and the J segment 7 bases; nucleotides outside the gene matches: 12. Looked up from germline, CDR1 is MNHEY and CDR2 is SMNVEV (reference sequence). The CDR3 has 16 residues. CDR3 region: CASSLEVGQSAYTQYF. The CDR3 DNA follows: TGTGCCAGCAGTTTAGAGGTGGGACAGTCCGCATATACGCAGTATTTT.

CDR3 loop: CASSLRLETQYF. The CDR3 DNA reads as TGTGCCAGCAGCTTGCGGTTGGAGACCCAGTACTTC. The chain links TRBV11-2 to TRBJ2-5, with D unresolved. The CDR3 length is 12 residues. V lost 3 bases and J 5 bases, leaving 7 bases between the germline ends. Germline CDR1 and CDR2: SGHAT and FQNNGV.

The rearrangement joins TRBV20-1 to TRBJ1-5; weak D call: TRBD1 (6 bases). V was clipped by 6 bases and J by 6 bases, with 18 bases between them. The germline V gene has CDR1 DFQATT and CDR2 SNEGSKA (reference sequence). The CDR3 length is 14 residues. CDR3 bases: TGCAGTGCCACCGACAGGTTAACGGGTCAGCCCCAGCATTTT. Its protein product is CSATDRLTGQPQHF.

This clonotype has just a few counts. The gene calls are TRBV10-1 and TRBJ2-6, with D tentatively TRBD1 (6 bases). CDR1 and CDR2 (germline): WNHNN, SYGVQD (reference sequence). The CDR3 length is 15 residues. V lost 8 bases to trimming and J lost 1 base, with 12 bases between them. CDR3 region: CASGKGGSGANVLTF. For the CDR3, the DNA is TGCGCCAGCGGTAAAGGGGGTTCTGGGGCCAACGTCCTGACTTTC.

This chain links TRBV6-6 with TRBJ2-5; maybe TRBD1 (5 bases). V lost 5 bases, J lost 11 bases, and 21 bases lay in between. CDR1 is MNHNY and CDR2 is SVGAGI in the germline V gene (reference sequence). The CDR3 loop spans 14 amino acids. The CDR3 spells CASSNRQGEHEQYF. Written as DNA, the CDR3 is TGTGCCAGCAGTAACCGTCAGGGTGAACATGAGCAGTACTTC.

The genes are TRBV4-2 and TRBJ2-5; no reliable D call. Looked up from germline, CDR1 is LGHNA and CDR2 is YNFKEQ. This CDR3 is 14 amino acids long. Trimming removed 0 bases at V and 3 bases at J, with 8 bases between. The chain's CDR3 is CASSQESPEETQYF. The CDR3 DNA follows: TGTGCCAGCAGCCAAGAAAGCCCCGAAGAGACCCAGTACTTC.

This clonotype was seen only a few times. The rearrangement uses TRBV6-1 and TRBJ2-7, with 10 bases fitting TRBD1. The J call is uncertain, as TRBJ2-5 better fits the DNA end. Germline V gene sequence: CDR1 MNHNS, CDR2 SASEGT. The CDR3 sequence is 15 residues long. The CDR3 DNA follows: TGTGCCAGCAGTACCTCCGGGACAGGGGTAAAGACCCAGTACTTC. Its translation: CASSTSGTGVKTQYF.

The chain combines TRBV21-1 with TRBJ1-4; TRBD1 is the table's D call, not checked against the DNA. TRBV21-1 is deemed a pseudogene. The CDR3 sequence is 14 residues long. The CDR3 bases are TGTGCCAGCAGCCAGGGGCGGGGAATGGAAAAACTGTTTTTT. Its translation: CASSQGRGMEKLFF.

The genes are TRBV5-1 and TRBJ1-2; no clear D gene. The V end lost 0 bases, the J end lost 4 bases, and 13 bases lay between the germline ends. This CDR3 has 15 amino acids. Germline lookup yields CDR1 SGHRS and CDR2 YFSETQ. The CDR3 bases are TGCGCCAGCAGCTTGGGTAGCGCCCTGCCCTATGGCTACACCTTC. This translates into CASSLGSALPYGYTF.

This clonotype was counted many times. The V gene is TRBV6-6, the J gene TRBJ1-6; 9 positions match TRBD1. Germline values: CDR1 MNHNY, CDR2 SVGAGI (reference sequence). This CDR3 is built from 17 residues. J gave up 10 bases and V 2 bases, and 12 bases lay outside the gene matches. DNA of the CDR3: TGTGCCAGCAGTTACCCCGAGTTCGGGACAGGGCAATCACCCCTCCACTTT. Translating gives CASSYPEFGTGQSPLHF.

The chain has TRBV25-1 and TRBJ2-3; possibly TRBD2 for D (6 bases). The CDR3 is 16 residues long. Germline V gives CDR1 MGHDK, CDR2 SYGVNS. V shed 5 bases and J shed 5 bases, with 20 bases lying between them. This chain's CDR3 is CASSKPTVRGEDTQYF. The CDR3 DNA sequence: TGTGCCAGCAGTAAACCGACAGTCCGCGGGGAAGATACGCAGTATTTT.

This clonotype has a handful of counts. A read error may explain this, as a much larger clone is one base away. The chain couples TRBV28 to TRBJ2-4; 7 positions match TRBD1. The J call is uncertain, as TRBJ2-7 better fits the DNA end. From germline, CDR1 is MDHEN and CDR2 SYDVKM. This CDR3 contains 11 residues. The CDR3 reads CASSDRDEQYF. DNA of the CDR3: TGTGCCAGCAGTGACAGGGACGAGCAGTACTTC.

The chain employs TRBV7-2 and TRBJ2-7; 9 bases map to TRBD1. This CDR3 is built from 16 residues. Unmatched junction bases numbered 13, after V lost 5 bases and J lost 5 bases. CDR1 SGHTA and CDR2 FQGNSA come from the germline V gene. CDR3 coding DNA: TGTGCCAGCAGCCTGATCACCGGGACAGGGTCTCACGAGCAGTACTTC. It codes for CASSLITGTGSHEQYF.

This clonotype was seen more than once but under ten times. The chain uses TRBV12-5 and TRBJ2-3; 14 bases are a match to TRBD2. Germline loops: CDR1 LGHNT, CDR2 FRNRAP. The J segment lost 1 base and the V segment lost 7 bases, leaving 10 bases of the junction unmatched. The CDR3 has 18 amino acids. CDR3 nucleotide sequence: TGTGCTAGTGCCCTGACCCAGACTAGCGGGGGGGGCACAGATACGCAGTATTTT. It translates to CASALTQTSGGGTDTQYF.

There are a few counts of this clonotype. The chain carries TRBV10-3 and TRBJ2-3; TRBD1 aligns across 7 bases. This CDR3 comprises 13 residues. Germline CDR1 reads ENHRY; CDR2 reads SYGVKD. Germline trimming cut 7 bases from V and 2 bases from J; bases unmatched to any gene: 3. Written as DNA, the CDR3 is TGTGCCATCACGACAGGGATCACAGATACGCAGTATTTT. Amino acids: CAITTGITDTQYF.